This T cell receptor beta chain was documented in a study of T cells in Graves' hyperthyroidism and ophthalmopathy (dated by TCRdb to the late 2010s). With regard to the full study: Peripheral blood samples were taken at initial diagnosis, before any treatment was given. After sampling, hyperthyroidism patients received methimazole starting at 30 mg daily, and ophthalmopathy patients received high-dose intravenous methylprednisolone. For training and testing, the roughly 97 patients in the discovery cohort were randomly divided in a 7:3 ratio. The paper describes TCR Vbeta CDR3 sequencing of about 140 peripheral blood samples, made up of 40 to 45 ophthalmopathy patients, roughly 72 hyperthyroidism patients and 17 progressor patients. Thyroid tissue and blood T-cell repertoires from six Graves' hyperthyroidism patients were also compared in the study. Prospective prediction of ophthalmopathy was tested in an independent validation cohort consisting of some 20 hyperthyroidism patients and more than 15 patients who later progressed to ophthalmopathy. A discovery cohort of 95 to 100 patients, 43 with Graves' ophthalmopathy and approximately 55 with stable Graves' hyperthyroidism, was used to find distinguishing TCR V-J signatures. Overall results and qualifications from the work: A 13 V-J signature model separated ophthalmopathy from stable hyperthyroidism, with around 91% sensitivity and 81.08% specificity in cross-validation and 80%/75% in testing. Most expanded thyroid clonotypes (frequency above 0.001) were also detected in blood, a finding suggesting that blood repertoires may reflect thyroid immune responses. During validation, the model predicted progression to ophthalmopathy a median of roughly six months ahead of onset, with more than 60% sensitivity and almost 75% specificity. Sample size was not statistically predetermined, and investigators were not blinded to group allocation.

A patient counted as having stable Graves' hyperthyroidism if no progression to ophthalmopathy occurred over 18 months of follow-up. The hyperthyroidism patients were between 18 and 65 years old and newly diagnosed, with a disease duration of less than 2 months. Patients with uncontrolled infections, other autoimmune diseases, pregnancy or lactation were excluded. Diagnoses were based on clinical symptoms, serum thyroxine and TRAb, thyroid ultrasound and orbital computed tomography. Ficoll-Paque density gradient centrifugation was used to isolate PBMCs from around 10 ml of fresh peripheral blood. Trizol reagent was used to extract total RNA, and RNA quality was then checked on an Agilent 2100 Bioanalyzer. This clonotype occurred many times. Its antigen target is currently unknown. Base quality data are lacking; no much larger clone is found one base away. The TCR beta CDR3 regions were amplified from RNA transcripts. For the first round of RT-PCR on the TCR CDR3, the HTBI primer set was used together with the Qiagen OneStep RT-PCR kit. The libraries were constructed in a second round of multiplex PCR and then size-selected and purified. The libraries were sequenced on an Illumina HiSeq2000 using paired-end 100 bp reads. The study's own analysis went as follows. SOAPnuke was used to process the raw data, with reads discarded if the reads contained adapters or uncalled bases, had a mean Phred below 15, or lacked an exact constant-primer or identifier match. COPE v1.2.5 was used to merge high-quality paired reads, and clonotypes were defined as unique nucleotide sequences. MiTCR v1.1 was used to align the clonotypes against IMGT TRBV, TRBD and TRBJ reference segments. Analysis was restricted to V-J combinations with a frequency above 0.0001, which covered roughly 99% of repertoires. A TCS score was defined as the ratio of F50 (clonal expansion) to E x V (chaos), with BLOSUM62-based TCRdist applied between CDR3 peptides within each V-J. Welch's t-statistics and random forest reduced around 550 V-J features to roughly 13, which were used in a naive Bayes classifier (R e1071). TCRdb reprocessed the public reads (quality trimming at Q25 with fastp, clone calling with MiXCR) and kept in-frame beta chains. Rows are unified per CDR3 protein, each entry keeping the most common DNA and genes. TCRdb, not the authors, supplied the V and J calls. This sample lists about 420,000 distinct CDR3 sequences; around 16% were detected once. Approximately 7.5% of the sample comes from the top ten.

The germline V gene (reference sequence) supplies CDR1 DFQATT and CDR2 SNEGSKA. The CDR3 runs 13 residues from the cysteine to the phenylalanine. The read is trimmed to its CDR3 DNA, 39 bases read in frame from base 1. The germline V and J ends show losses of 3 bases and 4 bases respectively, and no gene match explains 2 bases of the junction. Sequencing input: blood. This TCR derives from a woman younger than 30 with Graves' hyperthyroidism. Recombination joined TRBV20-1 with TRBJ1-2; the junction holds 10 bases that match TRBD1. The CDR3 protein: CSARDRGIYGYTF. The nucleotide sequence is TGCAGTGCTAGGGACAGGGGGATCTATGGCTACACCTTC.